This entry lists 23 T cell receptor beta chains sequenced from one sample in a study of T cell repertoires in cytomegalovirus infection. TCRdb independently ran MiXCR on the reads; one entry per CDR3 protein. In the table there are a few hundred thousand distinct CDR3 sequences, over 15% of which are singletons. Sequenced: CD8+ T cells from PBMCs. All receptors come from a human donor in good health (CMV status not recorded). Some clones in this sample may be carry-over from other donors' samples.

This clonotype was recorded at least ten times. This sequence joins TRBV7-8 and TRBJ2-1, with 9 bases lining up with TRBD2. The trim removed 5 bases at V and 3 bases at J, leaving 14 bases unmatched. The CDR3 runs to 18 residues. The germline CDR1 and CDR2 sequences are SGHVS and FQNEAQ. The CDR3 region is CASSDEGSGGPHYNEQFF. CDR3 nucleotides: TGTGCCAGCAGCGACGAGGGTAGCGGGGGCCCCCACTACAATGAGCAGTTCTTC.

This clonotype appeared many times. V usage is TRBV7-2 and J usage is TRBJ2-1; D might be TRBD2 (7 bases). Trimming shortened V by 1 base and J by 6 bases, and 25 bases separated the two germline ends. From germline, CDR1 is SGHTA and CDR2 FQGNSA. The CDR3 spans 19 residues. The CDR3 reads CASSLVSFSRTRGSNEQFF. CDR3 in DNA: TGTGCCAGCAGCTTAGTCTCCTTTAGTAGGACTAGGGGGTCCAATGAGCAGTTCTTC.

V usage is TRBV19 and J usage is TRBJ2-6, with 9 nucleotides matching TRBD1. V trimming: 6 bases; J trimming: 0 bases; junction bases outside the gene matches: 9. Germline CDR1 is LNHDA and CDR2 is SQIVND (reference sequence). The CDR3 consists of 18 residues. CDR3 sequence: CASSWGQGLNSGANVLTF. CDR3 sequence (DNA): TGTGCCAGTAGCTGGGGACAGGGATTGAACTCTGGGGCCAACGTCCTGACTTTC.

This clonotype has just a few counts. The chain links TRBV7-9 to TRBJ1-3; D gene ambiguous. CDR3 length equals 15 residues. CDR1 SEHNR and CDR2 FQNEAQ come from the germline V gene (reference sequence). The germline V and J ends were trimmed by 4 bases and 0 bases, with 10 bases remaining between them. The CDR3 DNA sequence: TGTGCCAGCAGCTACAGCCTGAGCTCTGGAAACACCATATATTTT. Translation gives CASSYSLSSGNTIYF.

The table lists this clonotype with many counts. The junction does not match germline at one end; this may be a read error. This chain joins TRBV7-7 and TRBJ2-3; 11 positions match TRBD2. Germline V gene lookup returns CDR1 SSHAT and CDR2 FNYEAQ (reference sequence). The CDR3 extends over 19 amino acids. CDR3 sequence: CASSLATSGGVTSTDTQYF. The CDR3 DNA follows: TGTGCTAGCAGCTTAGCTACTAGCGGGGGTGTGACTAGCACAGATACGCAGTATTTT. Full variable domain (remainder filled in from reference TRBV7-7 and TRBJ2-3): GAGVSQSPRYKVTKRGQDVTLRCDPISSHATLYWYQQALGQGPEFLTYFNYEAQPDKSGLPSDRFSAERPEGSISTLTIQRTEQRDSAMYRCASSLATSGGVTSTDTQYFGPGTRLTVL.

This clonotype has a count of ten or more. The chain employs TRBV7-2 and TRBJ2-7; the D gene is possibly TRBD1 (6 bases). Trimming cost V 4 bases and J 3 bases, with 19 bases left between them. The germline gives CDR1 SGHTA, CDR2 FQGNSA. The CDR3 runs to 16 residues. DNA for the CDR3: TGTGCCAGCAGCTGGATGGCGGGCAGGGGAGACTACGAGCAGTACTTC. Translated, it gives CASSWMAGRGDYEQYF.

At least ten counts were recorded for this clonotype. The V gene is TRBV7-9, the J gene TRBJ1-4; the D gene is possibly TRBD1 (5 bases). This CDR3 comprises 16 residues. Trimming left V 5 bases short and J 5 bases short, with 18 bases between. Germline V gives CDR1 SEHNR, CDR2 FQNEAQ (reference sequence). In DNA, the CDR3 is TGTGCCAGCAGCCCGAAGGACACGAGCGAGAATGAAAAACTGTTTTTT. Protein: CASSPKDTSENEKLFF.

This clonotype was seen a handful of times. The chain links TRBV28 to TRBJ1-5; TRBD1 might be the D (5 bases). From germline, CDR1 is MDHEN and CDR2 SYDVKM. There are 15 residues in the CDR3. Trimming left V 3 bases short and J 4 bases short, with 13 bases between. Here the CDR3 reads CASSLGTEVNQPQHF. The CDR3 DNA reads TGTGCCAGCAGTTTGGGGACTGAGGTTAATCAGCCCCAGCATTTT. The full variable domain, completed using reference TRBV28 and TRBJ1-5, is DVKVTQSSRYLVKRTGEKVFLECVQDMDHENMFWYRQDPGLGLRLIYFSYDVKMKEKGDIPEGYSVSREKKERFSLILESASTNQTSMYLCASSLGTEVNQPQHFGDGTRLSIL.

This clonotype was recorded many times. Here the CDR3 reads CSAMKLAGGLYNEQFF. The CDR3, as DNA: TGCAGTGCCATGAAACTAGCGGGGGGCCTCTACAATGAGCAGTTCTTC. The chain is built from TRBV20-1 and TRBJ2-1, with 12 positions matching TRBD2. The CDR3 has 16 amino acids. V lost 6 bases and J lost 3; bases outside the gene matches: 9. Germline V lookup: CDR1 DFQATT, CDR2 SNEGSKA (reference sequence).

This clonotype was found many times. The rearrangement links TRBV12-3 or TRBV12-4 to TRBJ1-5; TRBD1 agrees at 11 bases. V was pared by 4 bases and J by 6 bases, with 11 bases of the junction left unmatched. This CDR3 region has 17 residues. In DNA, the CDR3 is TGTGCCAGCAGTTGGACAGGGGGCAGGGATGTTGTTCAGCCCCAGCATTTT. As protein: CASSWTGGRDVVQPQHF.

In its sample, this clonotype was seen a few times. In DNA form, the CDR3 reads TGTGCCAGCAGTTACGACCAATCGGACATTCAGTACTTC. Translation gives CASSYDQSDIQYF. The V and J genes are TRBV6-6 and TRBJ2-4, with D hard to call. Trimming removed 2 bases from V and 8 bases from J, with 10 bases in between. Germline V lookup: CDR1 MNHNY, CDR2 SVGAGI (reference sequence). The CDR3 covers 13 residues.

This clonotype was seen more than once but under ten times. The chain carries TRBV29-1 and TRBJ2-5, with 12 positions matching TRBD2. The germline V gene has CDR1 SQVTM and CDR2 ANQGSEA. Trimming cost V 3 bases and J 5 bases; bases outside gene matches: 4. The CDR3 has 14 amino acids. The CDR3 nucleotides are TGCAGCGTTGACGATCTAGCGGGGGGGGAGACCCAGTACTTC. Translation: CSVDDLAGGETQYF.

The chain is built from TRBV28 and TRBJ1-5; D gene ambiguous. This CDR3 has 9 residues. CDR1 is MDHEN and CDR2 is SYDVKM in the germline V gene. The V end lost 10 bases, the J end lost 7 bases, and 5 bases lay between the germline ends. CDR3 DNA sequence: TGTGCCACATCCCAGCCCCAGCATTTT. Translation: CATSQPQHF.

The V gene is TRBV6-5, the J gene TRBJ1-1, with 9 bases lining up with TRBD1. The CDR3 sequence is 18 residues long. The germline CDR1 and CDR2 sequences are MNHEY and SVGAGI. V lost 4 bases to trimming and J lost 0 bases; unmatched junction nucleotides: 12. The DNA for the CDR3 is TGTGCCAGCAGTTCGCGAACAGGGGGCGCAGGCGTGAACACTGAAGCTTTCTTT. Translation: CASSSRTGGAGVNTEAFF.

This clonotype was seen repeatedly, ten times or more. The rearrangement joins TRBV7-9 to TRBJ2-5; 11 bases align to TRBD1. This CDR3 is 17 amino acids long. V was clipped by 5 bases and J by 4 bases; unmatched bases: 12. CDR1 and CDR2 (germline): SEHNR, FQNEAQ (reference sequence). CDR3 in amino acids: CASSPPQTGTGGETQYF. The CDR3 DNA reads TGTGCCAGCAGCCCCCCCCAAACCGGGACAGGGGGAGAGACCCAGTACTTC.

V and J are TRBV20-1 and TRBJ1-1, with 10 bases matching TRBD1. CDR1 and CDR2 (germline): DFQATT, SNEGSKA (reference sequence). V shed 6 bases, J shed 0 bases, and the junction held 4 bases outside the gene matches. CDR3 length equals 14 residues. CDR3 loop: CSARDRGMNTEAFF. The CDR3 nucleotides are TGCAGTGCACGGGACAGGGGTATGAACACTGAAGCTTTCTTT.

This rearrangement joins TRBV12-3 or TRBV12-4 to TRBJ2-5, with D hard to call. This CDR3 has 15 residues. Deletions cut 3 bases from V and 3 bases from J, with 14 bases between. CDR3 nucleotide sequence: TGTGCCAGCAGTTTTCCCCGCCCTTTAGAAGAGACCCAGTACTTC. Its translation: CASSFPRPLEETQYF.

This clonotype was found many times. CDR3 sequence reads: CASSLAAGGQETQYF. The CDR3 DNA sequence: TGTGCCAGCAGCTTAGCTGCGGGGGGGCAAGAGACCCAGTACTTC. The chain combines TRBV7-2 with TRBJ2-5, with 9 bases aligning to TRBD2. This CDR3 region has 15 residues. J gave up 2 bases and V 0 bases, and 1 base lay outside the gene matches. The germline V gene has CDR1 SGHTA and CDR2 FQGNSA.

This clonotype showed up just a few times. The V call is TRBV4-1, the J call TRBJ1-2; TRBD1 is a possible D gene (5 bases). The CDR3 is 16 residues long. Germline loops: CDR1 MGHRA, CDR2 YSYEKL. Trimming left V 0 bases short and J 3 bases short, with 14 bases between. The DNA for the CDR3 is TGCGCCAGCAGCCAAGATGACGTGGGACCATACTATGGCTACACCTTC. The encoded protein is CASSQDDVGPYYGYTF.

This clonotype has a handful of counts. The rearrangement uses TRBV4-1 and TRBJ2-5; TRBD1 agrees at 7 bases. This CDR3 is 15 amino acids long. The germline CDR1 and CDR2 sequences are MGHRA and YSYEKL. The ends lost 1 base at V and 3 bases at J; junction bases unmatched: 5. CDR3 nucleotides: TGCGCCAGCAGCCAAGCCGGGACAGCTGAAGAGACCCAGTACTTC. Encoded protein: CASSQAGTAEETQYF.

This rearrangement joins TRBV6-6 to TRBJ1-5; the D gene is possibly TRBD1 (6 bases). This CDR3 is built from 15 residues. V gave up 4 bases and J gave up 7 bases, with 17 bases separating them. From germline, CDR1 is MNHNY and CDR2 SVGAGI (reference sequence). As DNA, the CDR3 is TGTGCCAGCAGTTCCACCAGGGGCTTCGGACAGCCCCAGCATTTT. Amino acids: CASSSTRGFGQPQHF.

The chain is built from TRBV5-6 and TRBJ2-3; possibly TRBD1 for D (5 bases). Germline V gene data show CDR1 as SGHDT and CDR2 as YYEEEE. This CDR3 comprises 13 residues. Between the trimmed V and J ends, which lost 7 bases and 1 base, there was a span of 10 bases. The CDR3 here is CASWGPGTDTQYF. DNA of the CDR3: TGTGCCAGCTGGGGCCCAGGCACAGATACGCAGTATTTT.

This clonotype was seen a few times. The gene calls are TRBV28 and TRBJ2-7; D might be TRBD1 (6 bases). V was clipped by 3 bases and J by 3 bases, with 27 bases between them. The germline gives CDR1 MDHEN, CDR2 SYDVKM. The CDR3 spans 19 residues. The CDR3 here is CASSFYIWDIPEKDYEQYF. The DNA for the CDR3 is TGTGCCAGCAGTTTCTATATATGGGACATCCCAGAAAAAGACTACGAGCAGTACTTC. Filled out from reference TRBV28 and TRBJ2-7, the complete variable domain reads DVKVTQSSRYLVKRTGEKVFLECVQDMDHENMFWYRQDPGLGLRLIYFSYDVKMKEKGDIPEGYSVSREKKERFSLILESASTNQTSMYLCASSFYIWDIPEKDYEQYFGPGTRLTVT.